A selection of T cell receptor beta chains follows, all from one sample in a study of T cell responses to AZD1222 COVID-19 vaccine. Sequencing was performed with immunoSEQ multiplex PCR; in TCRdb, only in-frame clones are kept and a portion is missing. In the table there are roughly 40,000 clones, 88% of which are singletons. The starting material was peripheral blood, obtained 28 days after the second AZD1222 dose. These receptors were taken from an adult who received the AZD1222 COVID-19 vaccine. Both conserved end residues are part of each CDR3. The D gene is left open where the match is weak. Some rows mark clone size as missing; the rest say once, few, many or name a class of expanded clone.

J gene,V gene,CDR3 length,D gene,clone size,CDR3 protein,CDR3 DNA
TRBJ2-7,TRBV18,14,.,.,CASKPNRDTYEQYF,TGTGCCAGCAAACCGAACAGGGATACCTACGAGCAGTACTTC
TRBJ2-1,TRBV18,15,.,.,CASSPVGGVNNEQFF,TGTGCCAGCTCCCCGGTAGGGGGGGTCAACAATGAGCAGTTCTTC
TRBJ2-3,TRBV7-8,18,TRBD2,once,CASSYMASGGPAADTQYF,TGTGCCAGCAGCTACATGGCTAGCGGGGGCCCCGCGGCAGATACGCAGTATTTT
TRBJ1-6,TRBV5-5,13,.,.,CASSLVTAPPLHF,TGTGCCAGCAGCTTGGTAACGGCCCCGCCCCTCCACTTT
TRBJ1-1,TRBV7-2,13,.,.,CASSSGGNTEAFF,TGTGCCAGCAGCTCCGGGGGGAACACTGAAGCTTTCTTT
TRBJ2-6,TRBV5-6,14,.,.,CASSETTGANVLTF,TGTGCCAGCAGCGAAACTACTGGGGCCAACGTCCTGACTTTC
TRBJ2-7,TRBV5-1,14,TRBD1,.,CASSPGTGLYEQYF,TGCGCCAGCAGCCCTGGGACAGGGCTCTACGAGCAGTACTTC
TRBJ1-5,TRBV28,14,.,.,CASRGEASNQPQHF,TGTGCCAGCCGCGGGGAGGCCAGCAATCAGCCCCAGCATTTT
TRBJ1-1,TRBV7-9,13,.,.,CASSSLNGATAFF,TGTGCCAGCAGCTCCTTAAACGGGGCCACGGCTTTCTTT
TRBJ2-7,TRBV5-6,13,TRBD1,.,CASSAGQGLWQYF,TGTGCCAGCAGCGCCGGACAGGGGCTCTGGCAGTACTTC
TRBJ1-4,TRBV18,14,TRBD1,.,CASSSGTGNEKLFF,TGTGCCAGCTCATCAGGGACAGGGAATGAAAAACTGTTTTTT
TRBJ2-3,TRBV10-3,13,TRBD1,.,CATGQGATDTQYF,TGTGCCACCGGACAGGGGGCAACAGATACGCAGTATTTT
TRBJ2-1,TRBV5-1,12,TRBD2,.,CARTSGYNEQFF,TGCGCCAGGACTAGCGGGTACAATGAGCAGTTCTTC
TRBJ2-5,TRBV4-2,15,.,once,CASSQDGAAQETQYF,TGTGCCAGCAGCCAAGACGGGGCAGCTCAAGAGACCCAGTACTTC
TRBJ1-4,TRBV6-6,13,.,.,CASRQGTNEKLFF,TGTGCCAGCAGACAAGGAACTAATGAAAAACTGTTTTTT
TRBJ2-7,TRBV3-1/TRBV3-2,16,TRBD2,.,CASSLRGGTNSYEQYF,TGTGCCAGCAGCCTAAGGGGTGGGACTAACTCCTACGAGCAGTACTTC
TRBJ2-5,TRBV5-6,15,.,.,CASSKAGTWEETQYF,TGTGCCAGCAGCAAGGCCGGGACCTGGGAAGAGACCCAGTACTTC
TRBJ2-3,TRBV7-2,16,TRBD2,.,CASSDPSGGITDTQYF,TGTGCCAGCAGCGATCCTAGCGGGGGGATCACAGATACGCAGTATTTT
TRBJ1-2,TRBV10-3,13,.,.,CAISKDKNYGYTF,TGTGCCATCAGTAAAGACAAAAACTATGGCTACACCTTC
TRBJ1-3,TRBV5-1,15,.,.,CASSPTVAVGNTIYF,TGCGCCAGCAGCCCTACCGTGGCGGTTGGAAACACCATATATTTT
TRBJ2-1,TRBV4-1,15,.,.,CASSQDGGTYNEQFF,TGCGCCAGCAGCCAAGATGGCGGTACCTACAATGAGCAGTTCTTC
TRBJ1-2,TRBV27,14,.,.,CASNPAGQNYGYTF,TGTGCCAGCAATCCGGCAGGTCAGAACTATGGCTACACCTTC
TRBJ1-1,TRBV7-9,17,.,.,CASSLAWEQRGNTEAFF,TGTGCCAGCAGCTTAGCATGGGAACAGCGGGGGAACACTGAAGCTTTCTTT
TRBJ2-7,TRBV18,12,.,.,CASSPQDYEQYF,TGTGCCAGCTCACCCCAGGACTACGAGCAGTACTTC
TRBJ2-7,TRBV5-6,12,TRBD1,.,CASSPGTGRQYF,TGTGCCAGCAGCCCCGGGACAGGGCGGCAGTACTTC
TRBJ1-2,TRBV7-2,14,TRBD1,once,CASSPGQGEGGYTF,TGTGCCAGCAGCCCGGGACAGGGGGAAGGTGGCTACACCTTC
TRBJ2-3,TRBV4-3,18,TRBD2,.,CASSQDFTAGGLADTQYF,TGCGCCAGCAGCCAAGATTTTACGGCGGGAGGCTTGGCAGATACGCAGTATTTT
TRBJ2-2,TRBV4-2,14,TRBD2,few,CASSPTAGAGELFF,TGTGCCAGCAGCCCTACAGCGGGAGCCGGGGAGCTGTTTTTT
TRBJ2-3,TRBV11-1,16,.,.,CASSLRGGQGTDTQYF,TGTGCCAGCAGCCTCAGGGGGGGGCAGGGCACAGATACGCAGTATTTT
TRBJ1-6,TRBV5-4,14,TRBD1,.,CASSSQGANSPLHF,TGTGCCAGCAGCTCACAGGGGGCAAATTCACCCCTCCACTTT
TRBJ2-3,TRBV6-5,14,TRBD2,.,CATKAGVKADTQYF,TGTGCCACCAAAGCGGGAGTTAAAGCAGATACGCAGTATTTT
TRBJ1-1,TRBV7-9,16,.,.,CASVPLLVRANTEAFF,TGTGCCAGCGTACCTCTCTTGGTCCGGGCGAACACTGAAGCTTTCTTT
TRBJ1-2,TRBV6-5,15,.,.,CASSYSPGANYGYTF,TGTGCCAGCAGTTACTCGCCGGGGGCTAACTATGGCTACACCTTC
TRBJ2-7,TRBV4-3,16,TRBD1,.,CASSQDWDRGVYEQYF,TGCGCCAGCAGCCAAGATTGGGACAGGGGGGTATACGAGCAGTACTTC
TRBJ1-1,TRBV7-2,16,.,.,CASSLSVVSLNTEAFF,TGTGCCAGCAGCTTATCGGTTGTGAGCTTGAACACTGAAGCTTTCTTT
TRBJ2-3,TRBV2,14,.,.,CASSAVRTTDTQYF,TGTGCCAGCAGCGCGGTTAGGACCACAGATACGCAGTATTTT
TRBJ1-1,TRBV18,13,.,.,CASSRDGNTEAFF,TGTGCCAGCTCACGGGACGGGAACACTGAAGCTTTCTTT
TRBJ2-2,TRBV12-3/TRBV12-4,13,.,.,CAAGASNTGELFF,TGTGCTGCGGGGGCCTCGAACACCGGGGAGCTGTTTTTT
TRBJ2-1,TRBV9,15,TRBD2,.,CASSVGAGLSNEQFF,TGTGCCAGCAGCGTAGGAGCGGGGCTTTCCAATGAGCAGTTCTTC
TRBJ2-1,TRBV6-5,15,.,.,CASSYASGVVNEQFF,TGTGCCAGCAGTTACGCTTCAGGGGTGGTCAATGAGCAGTTCTTC
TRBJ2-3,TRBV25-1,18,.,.,CASSEQNGAWGATDTQYF,TGTGCCAGCAGTGAGCAGAATGGGGCGTGGGGGGCCACAGATACGCAGTATTTT
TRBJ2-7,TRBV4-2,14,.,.,CASSRTGSSYEQYF,TGTGCCAGCAGCCGGACTGGGTCCTCCTACGAGCAGTACTTC
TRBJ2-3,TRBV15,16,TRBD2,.,CATSRVAGRSGDTQYF,TGTGCCACCAGCAGAGTAGCGGGGAGGAGTGGAGATACGCAGTATTTT
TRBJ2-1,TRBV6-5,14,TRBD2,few,CASTVAGGNNEQFF,TGTGCCAGCACAGTAGCGGGAGGAAACAATGAGCAGTTCTTC
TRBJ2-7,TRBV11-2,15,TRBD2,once,CASSLGAGYSYEQYF,TGTGCCAGCAGCTTAGGAGCGGGATACTCCTACGAGCAGTACTTC
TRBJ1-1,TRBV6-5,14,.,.,CATAMGPGQAIGFF,TGTGCCACCGCGATGGGCCCTGGACAAGCGATTGGTTTCTTT
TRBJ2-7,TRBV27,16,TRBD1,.,CASSFRGTGPSYEQYF,TGTGCCAGCAGTTTCCGGGGGACAGGGCCCTCCTACGAGCAGTACTTC
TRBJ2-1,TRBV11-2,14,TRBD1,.,CASSSQGENNEQFF,TGTGCCAGCAGCTCACAGGGGGAGAACAATGAGCAGTTCTTC
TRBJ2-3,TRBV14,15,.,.,CASSQVGVLSDTQYF,TGTGCCAGCAGCCAAGTCGGAGTACTCAGCGATACGCAGTATTTT
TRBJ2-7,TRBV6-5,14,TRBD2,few,CATNAGGRATEQYF,TGTGCCACTAACGCGGGCGGGAGGGCGACCGAGCAGTACTTC
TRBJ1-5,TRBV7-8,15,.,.,CASSLAGETYQPQHF,TGTGCCAGCAGCTTAGCCGGGGAGACTTATCAGCCCCAGCATTTT
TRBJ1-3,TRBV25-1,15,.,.,CASSESYTPGNTIYF,TGTGCCAGCAGTGAATCATACACTCCTGGAAACACCATATATTTT
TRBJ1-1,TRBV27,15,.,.,CASSLSRGLRTEAFF,TGTGCCAGCAGTTTATCACGGGGGCTGAGGACTGAAGCTTTCTTT
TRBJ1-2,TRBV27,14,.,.,CASTKVGGRGGYTF,TGTGCCAGCACGAAAGTCGGGGGGCGGGGTGGCTACACCTTC